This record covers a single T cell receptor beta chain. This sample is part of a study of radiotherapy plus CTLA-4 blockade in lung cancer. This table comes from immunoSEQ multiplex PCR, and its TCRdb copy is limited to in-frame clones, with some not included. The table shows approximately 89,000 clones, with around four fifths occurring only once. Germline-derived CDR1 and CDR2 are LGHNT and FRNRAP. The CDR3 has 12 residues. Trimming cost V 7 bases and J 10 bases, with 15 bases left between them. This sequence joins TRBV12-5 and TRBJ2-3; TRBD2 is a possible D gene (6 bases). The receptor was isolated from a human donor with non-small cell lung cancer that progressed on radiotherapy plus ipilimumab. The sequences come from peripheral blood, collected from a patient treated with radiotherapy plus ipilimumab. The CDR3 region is CASALASAAQYF. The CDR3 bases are TGTGCTAGTGCCCTTGCTAGCGCGGCGCAGTATTTT.